This T cell receptor beta chain was observed in a study of PD-1 blockade in mismatch repair-deficient tumors. Study-level background: Patients had about a dozen mismatch repair-deficient cancer types, all previously treated and progressing. Whole-study findings and limits: Rapid post-treatment expansion, then contraction, generally preceding radiologic response, marked tumor-resident clones.

Notes on this clone: As yet, its antigen is unknown.

Here immunoSEQ multiplex PCR was the method, and the copy in TCRdb shows in-frame clones only, minus some. The repertoire holds around 62,000 clones, around 73% seen once, with about 5% in the top ten. This clonotype was obtained from an adult with mismatch repair-deficient cancer. Material: peripheral blood, obtained 2 weeks after starting pembrolizumab.

CDR3 sequence reads: CASSLRQGADYGYTF. Written as DNA, the CDR3 is TGTGCCAGCAGCCTACGACAGGGGGCGGACTATGGCTACACCTTC. The rearrangement joins TRBV7-9 to TRBJ1-2, with TRBD1 matching 10 bases. The germline CDR1 and CDR2 sequences are SEHNR and FQNEAQ (reference sequence). Trimming took 5 bases from V and 3 from J; bases not matched to a gene: 6. The CDR3 is 15 amino acids. Together with reference TRBV7-9 and TRBJ1-2, the CDR3 gives the full variable domain: DTGVSQNPRHKITKRGQNVTFRCDPISEHNRLYWYRQTLGQGPEFLTYFQNEAQLEKSRLLSDRFSAERPKGSFSTLEIQRTEQGDSAMYLCASSLRQGADYGYTFGSGTRLTVV.